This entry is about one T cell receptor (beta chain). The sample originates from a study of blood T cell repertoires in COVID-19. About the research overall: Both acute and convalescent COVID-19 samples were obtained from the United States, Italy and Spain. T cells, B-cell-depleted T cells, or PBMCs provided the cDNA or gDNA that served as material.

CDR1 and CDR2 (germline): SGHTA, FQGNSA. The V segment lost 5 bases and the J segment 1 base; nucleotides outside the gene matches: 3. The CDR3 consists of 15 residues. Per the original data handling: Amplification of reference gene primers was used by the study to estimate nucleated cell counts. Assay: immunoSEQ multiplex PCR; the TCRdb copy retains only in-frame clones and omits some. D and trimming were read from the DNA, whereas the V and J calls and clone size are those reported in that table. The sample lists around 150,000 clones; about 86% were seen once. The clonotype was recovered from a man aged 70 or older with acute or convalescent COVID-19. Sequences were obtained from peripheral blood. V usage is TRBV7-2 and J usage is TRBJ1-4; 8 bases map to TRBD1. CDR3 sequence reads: CASSRDRGTNEKLFF. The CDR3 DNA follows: TGTGCCAGCAGCAGAGACAGGGGAACTAATGAAAAACTGTTTTTT.